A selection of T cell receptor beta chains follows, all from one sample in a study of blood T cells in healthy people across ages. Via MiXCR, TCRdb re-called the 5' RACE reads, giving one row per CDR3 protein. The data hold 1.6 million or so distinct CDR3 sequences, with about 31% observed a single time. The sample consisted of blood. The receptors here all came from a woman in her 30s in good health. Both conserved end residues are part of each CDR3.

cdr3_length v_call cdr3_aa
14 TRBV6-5 CASSFGPRVEEQFF
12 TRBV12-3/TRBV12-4 CASRQGAQGYTF
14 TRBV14 CASSQWARGDEQFF
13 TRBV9 CASSAHPKETQYF
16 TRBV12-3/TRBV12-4 CASRPSVTGGPYEQYF
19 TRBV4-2 CASSQELPSLAGAYNEQFF
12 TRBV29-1 CSVEDPAYEQYF
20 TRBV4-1 CASSQGTTGGRTRGTGELFF
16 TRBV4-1 CASSPRFPATNEKLFF
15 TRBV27 CASSLITGGTYEQYF
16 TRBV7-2 CASSSDDRGRADTQYF
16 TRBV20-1 CSARDEGPETNYGYTF
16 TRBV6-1 CASSGYPGRGTYEQYF
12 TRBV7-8 CASSEQKGGYTF
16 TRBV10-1 CASSLRSGPNTGELFF
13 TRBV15 CATSRDPTYGYTF
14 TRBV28 CASSFSGGSSEQFF